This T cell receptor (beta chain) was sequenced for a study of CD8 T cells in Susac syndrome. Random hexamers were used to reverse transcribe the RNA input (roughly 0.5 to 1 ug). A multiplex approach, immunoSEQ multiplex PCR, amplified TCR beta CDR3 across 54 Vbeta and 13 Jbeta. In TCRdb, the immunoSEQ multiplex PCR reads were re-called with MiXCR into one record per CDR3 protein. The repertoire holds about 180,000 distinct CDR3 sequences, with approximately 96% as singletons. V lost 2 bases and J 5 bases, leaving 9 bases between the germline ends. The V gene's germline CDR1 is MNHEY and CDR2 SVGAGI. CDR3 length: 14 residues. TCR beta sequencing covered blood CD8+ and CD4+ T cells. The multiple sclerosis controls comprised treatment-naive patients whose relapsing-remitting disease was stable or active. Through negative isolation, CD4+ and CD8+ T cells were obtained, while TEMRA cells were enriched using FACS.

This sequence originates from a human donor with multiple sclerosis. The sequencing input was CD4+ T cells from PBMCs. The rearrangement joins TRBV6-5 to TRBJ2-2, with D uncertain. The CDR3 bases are TGTGCCAGCAGTTACATTGGGGTGACCGGGGAGCTGTTTTTT. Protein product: CASSYIGVTGELFF.